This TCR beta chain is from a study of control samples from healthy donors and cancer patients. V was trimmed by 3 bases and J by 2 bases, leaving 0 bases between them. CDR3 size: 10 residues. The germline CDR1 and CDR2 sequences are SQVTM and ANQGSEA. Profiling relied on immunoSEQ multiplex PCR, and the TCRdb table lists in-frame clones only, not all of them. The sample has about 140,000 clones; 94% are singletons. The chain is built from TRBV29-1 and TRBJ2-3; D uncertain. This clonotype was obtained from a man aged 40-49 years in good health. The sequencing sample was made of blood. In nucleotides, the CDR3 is TGCAGCGTTGACACAGATACGCAGTATTTT. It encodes CSVDTDTQYF.